This entry lists 32 T cell receptor beta chains sequenced from one sample in a study of blood T cell repertoires in COVID-19. Assay: immunoSEQ multiplex PCR; the TCRdb copy retains only in-frame clones and omits some. This table holds about 400,000 clones, approximately 91% found once. Input material: PBMCs or T cells enriched from blood (not recorded which). The receptors originated from a woman aged 35 to 49 with acute COVID-19.

The table lists this clone with a few counts. The rearrangement uses TRBV10-3 and TRBJ2-7, with D hard to call. V gave up 3 bases and J gave up 3 bases, with 9 bases separating them. Looked up from germline, CDR1 is ENHRY and CDR2 is SYGVKD. This CDR3 comprises 13 residues. The CDR3: CAISDRGNYEQYF. The CDR3 nucleotides are TGTGCCATCAGTGACAGAGGCAACTACGAGCAGTACTTC.

This clone was observed a few times. The chain has TRBV3-1 (or the pseudogene TRBV3-2) and TRBJ2-2; D not resolved. CDR1 and CDR2 (germline): LGHDT, YNNKEL (reference sequence). V was cut by 6 bases and J by 2 bases, with 10 bases left in between. This CDR3 is built from 14 residues. The CDR3 loop is CASSVKLNTGELFF. CDR3 DNA sequence: TGTGCCAGCAGTGTAAAACTTAACACCGGGGAGCTGTTTTTT.

V and J are TRBV2 and TRBJ2-5, with D possibly being TRBD1 (5 bases). The CDR3 contains 16 residues. The germline CDR1 and CDR2 sequences are SNHLY and FYNNEI. Trimming left V 7 bases short and J 5 bases short, with 23 bases between. DNA of the CDR3: TGTGCCAGCAAGGAGAGTGGAAACGGCTCAGGGGAGACCCAGTACTTC. Its translation is CASKESGNGSGETQYF.

The genes are TRBV19 and TRBJ1-5; maybe TRBD1 (6 bases). V lost 2 bases and J 3 bases, leaving 11 bases between the germline ends. The CDR3 loop spans 15 amino acids. Germline V gene lookup returns CDR1 LNHDA and CDR2 SQIVND (reference sequence). CDR3 coding DNA: TGTGCCAGTAGTATAAGACGGACAGTCAATCAGCCCCAGCATTTT. Translation: CASSIRRTVNQPQHF.

The chain combines TRBV7-2 with TRBJ2-1; perhaps TRBD2 as D (5 bases). V was clipped by 5 bases and J by 2 bases, with 10 bases between them. This CDR3 is 14 amino acids long. Germline loops: CDR1 SGHTA, CDR2 FQGNSA. CDR3 residues: CASSLRTPYNEQFF. The CDR3 bases are TGTGCCAGCAGCCTCCGGACTCCCTACAATGAGCAGTTCTTC. Supplemented by reference TRBV7-2 and TRBJ2-1, the full variable domain reads GAGVSQSPSNKVTEKGKDVELRCDPISGHTALYWYRQSLGQGLEFLIYFQGNSAPDKSGLPSDRFSAERTGGSVSTLTIQRTQQEDSAVYLCASSLRTPYNEQFFGPGTRLTVL.

This sequence joins TRBV5-4 and TRBJ2-3, with 11 bases aligning to TRBD2. With 1 base clipped from V and 0 bases from J, the junction kept 10 bases outside the gene matches. This CDR3 spans 19 amino acids. Germline V gene data show CDR1 as SGHNT and CDR2 as YYREEE (reference sequence). This CDR3 is CASSLYPTSGVFSTDTQYF. In nucleotides, the CDR3 is TGTGCCAGCAGCTTGTACCCGACTAGCGGGGTCTTTAGCACAGATACGCAGTATTTT.

The chain employs TRBV12-1 and TRBJ1-4. TRBV12-1 counts as a pseudogene. The CDR3 extends over 16 amino acids. Here the CDR3 DNA reads TGTGCCAGCAGCCCCAATTGTAGAAGTTCATTACCAAAACTGTTTTTT. Translated, it gives CASSPNCRSSLPKLFF.

This chain links TRBV9 with TRBJ2-3, with D maybe TRBD2 (5 bases). The CDR3 has 15 amino acids. The germline V gene has CDR1 SGDLS and CDR2 YYNGEE. Trimming cost V 4 bases and J 2 bases, with 14 bases left between them. The CDR3 sequence is CASSKDRGITDTQYF. The CDR3 DNA sequence: TGTGCCAGCAGCAAGGACCGGGGAATCACAGATACGCAGTATTTT.

The V call is TRBV6-5, the J call TRBJ2-7, with 7 positions matching TRBD1. The germline gives CDR1 MNHEY, CDR2 SVGAGI. CDR3 length equals 13 residues. Trimming cost V 6 bases and J 5 bases; bases outside gene matches: 7. For the CDR3, the DNA is TGTGCCAGCAGGAAACAGGGGTTCGACGAGCAGTACTTC. The encoded protein is CASRKQGFDEQYF.

The rearrangement links TRBV18 to TRBJ2-5; no definite D call. Looked up from germline, CDR1 is KGHSH and CDR2 is LQKENI. The CDR3 contains 13 residues. V lost 4 bases and J lost 4, with 10 bases in between. The CDR3 here is CASSLIPSETQYF. As DNA, the CDR3 is TGTGCCAGCTCACTTATCCCCTCAGAGACCCAGTACTTC.

The gene calls are TRBV2 and TRBJ2-3; 9 nucleotides agree with TRBD1. The CDR3 covers 17 residues. Trimming took 6 bases from V and 9 from J; bases not matched to a gene: 19. Germline V lookup: CDR1 SNHLY, CDR2 FYNNEI. DNA of the CDR3: TGTGCCAGCAGAAGCCTCCTACCGGGACAGGGCCTTCGGACGCAGTATTTT. It codes for CASRSLLPGQGLRTQYF.

In this sample, this clone turned up once. This chain links TRBV5-1 with TRBJ2-1; the match to TRBD2 covers 9 bases. In germline, CDR1 is SGHRS, CDR2 YFSETQ. The junction had 15 bases not matched to a gene; V was cut back by 4 bases and J by 10 bases. There are 16 residues in the CDR3. The CDR3 bases are TGCGCCAGCAGCCCTCAGACGGCGGGGGGGCGTCAGGAGCAGTTCTTC. Translated: CASSPQTAGGRQEQFF. Looking up the rest from reference TRBV5-1 and TRBJ2-1 gives the full variable domain: KAGVTQTPRYLIKTRGQQVTLSCSPISGHRSVSWYQQTPGQGLQFLFEYFSETQRNKGNFPGRFSGRQFSNSRSEMNVSTLELGDSALYLCASSPQTAGGRQEQFFGPGTRLTVL.

The rearrangement links TRBV14 to TRBJ1-4; 7 positions agree with TRBD1. V was pared by 1 base and J by 7 bases, with 6 bases of the junction left unmatched. CDR1 and CDR2 from the germline V gene are SGHDN and FVKESK. This CDR3 has 15 residues. The chain's CDR3 is CASSQGIGQAEKLFF. The CDR3 DNA follows: TGTGCCAGCAGCCAAGGGATTGGACAGGCTGAAAAACTGTTTTTT.

This clone was seen only a few times. The V call is TRBV6-5, the J call TRBJ1-2; the D is unclear. Between the trimmed V and J ends, which lost 8 bases and 7 bases, there was a span of 14 bases. From germline, CDR1 is MNHEY and CDR2 SVGAGI. This CDR3 contains 12 residues. The CDR3 DNA follows: TGTGCCAGCGATGGAGAGGATTCTGGCTACACCTTC. Translated: CASDGEDSGYTF.

The chain couples TRBV25-1 to TRBJ2-7, with a possible D match to TRBD1 (6 bases). The CDR3 is made up of 14 amino acids. Trimming stripped 1 base from V and 5 bases from J, with 12 bases between. Germline V lookup: CDR1 MGHDK, CDR2 SYGVNS. The CDR3 reads CASSELLGANEQYF. The CDR3 DNA is TGTGCCAGCAGTGAATTACTGGGGGCGAACGAGCAGTACTTC.

The chain carries TRBV9 and TRBJ2-3; D possibly corresponds to TRBD2 (7 bases). The CDR3 extends over 16 amino acids. Per germline, CDR1 SGDLS and CDR2 YYNGEE. Trimming left V 4 bases short and J 4 bases short, with 19 bases between. CDR3 sequence: CASSLRRGAGADTQYF. In DNA, the CDR3 is TGTGCCAGCAGCTTGCGACGGGGGGCAGGGGCAGATACGCAGTATTTT.

The V call is TRBV6-8, the J call TRBJ2-7; D may be TRBD2 (6 bases). Trimming pared 6 bases from V and 4 bases from J, leaving 10 bases between. CDR1 and CDR2 from the germline V gene are MNHGY and SAAAGT. The CDR3 contains 12 residues. For the CDR3, the DNA is TGTGCCAGCAGGACTAGTTATTACGAGCAGTACTTC. Amino acids: CASRTSYYEQYF.

The J gene is TRBJ2-3, the V gene TRBV3-1 (or the pseudogene TRBV3-2), with D tentatively TRBD2 (5 bases). This CDR3 spans 11 amino acids. CDR1 and CDR2 from the germline V gene are LGHDT and YNNKEL (reference sequence). With 10 bases removed from V and 3 bases from J, the gap between germline ends came to 8 bases. The CDR3, as DNA: TGTGCCATCCCGGGGACAGATACGCAGTATTTT. Encoded protein: CAIPGTDTQYF.

This clone showed up just a few times. V usage is TRBV24-1 and J usage is TRBJ2-3, with 9 bases matching TRBD1. V shed 4 bases, J shed 7 bases, and the junction held 5 bases outside the gene matches. Germline V CDR1 and CDR2: KGHDR, SFDVKD. The length of the CDR3 is 14 residues. The CDR3 sequence is CATSEAGTGNTQYF. DNA for the CDR3: TGTGCCACCAGTGAGGCCGGGACAGGGAATACGCAGTATTTT.

In its sample, this clone was seen once. The V and J genes are TRBV30 and TRBJ2-7; 9 bases match TRBD1. V was pared by 8 bases and J by 5 bases, with 10 bases of the junction left unmatched. The CDR3 covers 13 residues. Germline loops: CDR1 GTSNPN, CDR2 SVGIG (reference sequence). CDR3 in DNA: TGTGCCGGAGAGGGACAGGGAGGCCACGAGCAGTACTTC. It specifies CAGEGQGGHEQYF.

CDR3 nucleotide sequence: TGTGCCAGCAGCTTAGCAGCTAATCAGCCCCAGCATTTT. Its protein product is CASSLAANQPQHF. The chain is built from TRBV7-9 and TRBJ1-5; no reliable D call. Germline V gene sequence: CDR1 SEHNR, CDR2 FQNEAQ (reference sequence). With 0 bases removed from V and 4 bases from J, the gap between germline ends came to 4 bases. This CDR3 is 13 amino acids long.

The chain carries TRBV11-2 and TRBJ1-4; no firm D call. The CDR3 is 14 amino acids. The germline V and J ends were trimmed by 6 bases and 0 bases, with 8 bases remaining between them. Germline assignment: CDR1 SGHAT and CDR2 FQNNGV. CDR3 nucleotide sequence: TGTGCCAGCAGTACTGCTGCAACTAATGAAAAACTGTTTTTT. Its protein product is CASSTAATNEKLFF.

This clone was detected only once. The chain uses TRBV5-6 and TRBJ2-2; D is possibly TRBD2 (6 bases). The CDR3 runs 15 residues. Trimming pared 3 bases from V and 4 bases from J, leaving 13 bases between. Germline V lookup: CDR1 SGHDT, CDR2 YYEEEE. CDR3 nucleotide sequence: TGTGCCAGCAGCTATGGGGGGACTTCCACCGGGGAGCTGTTTTTT. Its translation is CASSYGGTSTGELFF.

This rearrangement joins TRBV30 to TRBJ1-6; D not resolved. Germline V gene lookup returns CDR1 GTSNPN and CDR2 SVGIG (reference sequence). V lost 1 base, J lost 1 base, and 8 bases lay in between. The CDR3 spans 15 residues. The CDR3 here is CAWSGQASYNSPLHF. The CDR3 nucleotides read TGTGCCTGGAGTGGGCAGGCGTCCTATAATTCACCCCTCCACTTT.

This chain joins TRBV5-4 and TRBJ1-5, with D uncertain. CDR3 length: 13 residues. From germline, CDR1 is SGHNT and CDR2 YYREEE (reference sequence). V was shortened by 4 bases and J by 6 bases, with 11 bases between the two germline ends. CDR3 in DNA: TGTGCCAGCAGCCTGGGGTCCGGTCAGCCCCAGCATTTT. Encoded protein: CASSLGSGQPQHF.

The chain carries TRBV23-1 and TRBJ2-6; weak D call: TRBD1 (6 bases). TRBV23-1 is classed as an ORF, of uncertain function. Trimming pared 2 bases from V and 0 bases from J, leaving 17 bases between. This CDR3 comprises 19 residues. In nucleotides, the CDR3 is TGCGCCAGCAGTCAACCATCGGACAGACCGAGCTCTGGGGCCAACGTCCTGACTTTC. It yields the protein CASSQPSDRPSSGANVLTF.

V usage is TRBV2 and J usage is TRBJ2-1; D not certain. The CDR3 spans 12 residues. With 4 bases removed from V and 4 bases from J, the gap between germline ends came to 5 bases. Germline loops: CDR1 SNHLY, CDR2 FYNNEI. The CDR3, as DNA: TGTGCCAGCAGTGTCGGGTACAATGAGCAGTTCTTC. It specifies CASSVGYNEQFF.

The V and J genes are TRBV29-1 and TRBJ1-1; D is undetermined. The CDR3 is 13 amino acids. Germline V gene sequence: CDR1 SQVTM, CDR2 ANQGSEA. V shed 3 bases and J shed 6 bases, with 14 bases lying between them. CDR3 sequence (DNA): TGCAGCGTTGACGACCAATCGAGGGCTGAAGCTTTCTTT. Translation: CSVDDQSRAEAFF.

J is TRBJ1-2 and V is TRBV6-1; D not resolved. From germline, CDR1 is MNHNS and CDR2 SASEGT. V gave up 0 bases and J gave up 4 bases, with 15 bases separating them. The CDR3 runs 16 residues. The DNA of the CDR3 is TGTGCCAGCAGTGAAGCGGCGGCGGGAAACAGCTATGGCTACACCTTC. Translated, it gives CASSEAAAGNSYGYTF.

The chain uses TRBV4-1 and TRBJ1-1; D is unclear. The CDR3 is made up of 15 amino acids. CDR1 and CDR2 from the germline V gene are MGHRA and YSYEKL. Trimming stripped 0 bases from V and 0 bases from J, with 8 bases between. The CDR3 sequence: CASSQEAHLNTEAFF. CDR3 nucleotides: TGCGCCAGCAGCCAAGAGGCACATTTGAACACTGAAGCTTTCTTT.

This chain connects TRBV7-2 to TRBJ2-5; 8 bases fit TRBD2. CDR1 and CDR2 (germline): SGHTA, FQGNSA. The V gene end was trimmed by 4 bases and the J gene end by 5 bases; junction bases not matched to a gene: 9. The CDR3 covers 15 residues. CDR3 nucleotide sequence: TGTGCCAGCAGCTCGAGGAGGCGGGGGGAGGAGACCCAGTACTTC. It translates to CASSSRRRGEETQYF.

This clone has only one observation. The CDR3 loop is CASSGGPGITATNEKLFF. DNA for the CDR3: TGTGCCAGCAGCGGCGGTCCAGGGATTACTGCAACTAATGAAAAACTGTTTTTT. The chain has TRBV9 and TRBJ1-4; D may be TRBD1 (5 bases). Germline V CDR1 and CDR2: SGDLS, YYNGEE. This CDR3 region has 18 residues. V was trimmed by 3 bases and J by 0 bases, leaving 18 bases between them.